Following are 12 T cell receptor beta chains from one sample sequenced in a study of CD8+ T cells in alopecia areata. Sequencing used cDNA as its template, made by extracting RNA and reverse transcribing it. The method was immunoSEQ multiplex PCR; TCRdb's version includes in-frame clones alone and lacks a portion of them. The sample lists more than 200,000 clones; about 68% were seen once. The source was CD4+ T cells sorted from blood, collected at week 0. The receptors here all came from a human donor with alopecia areata.

The V and J genes are TRBV29-1 and TRBJ2-2; possible D gene TRBD1, 6 bases. V was clipped by 2 bases and J by 2 bases, with 12 bases between them. The CDR3 covers 15 residues. Looked up from germline, CDR1 is SQVTM and CDR2 is ANQGSEA. The CDR3 protein is CSVERLTGNTGELFF. The CDR3 nucleotides are TGCAGCGTTGAACGATTGACAGGCAACACCGGGGAGCTGTTTTTT.

The chain couples TRBV30 to TRBJ1-5; 7 bases match TRBD1. V lost 5 bases, J lost 7 bases, and 5 bases stayed unmatched. The CDR3 is made up of 12 amino acids. CDR1 is GTSNPN, CDR2 SVGIG, per germline (reference sequence). The CDR3 sequence is CAWDRDGQPQHF. The CDR3 region has the DNA TGTGCCTGGGACAGGGATGGCCAGCCCCAGCATTTT.

V is TRBV5-1 and J is TRBJ2-7; a possible D gene is TRBD1 (6 bases). V gave up 3 bases and J gave up 5 bases, with 18 bases separating them. The CDR3 contains 15 residues. The germline gives CDR1 SGHRS, CDR2 YFSETQ. CDR3 sequence (DNA): TGCGCCAGCAGCTCCAGGGGCCGGTCGTGGGACGAGCAGTACTTC. Translated: CASSSRGRSWDEQYF.

This clone was counted only a few times. The chain combines TRBV29-1 with TRBJ1-2; maybe TRBD1 (5 bases). Germline CDR1 and CDR2: SQVTM and ANQGSEA. V gave up 3 bases and J gave up 4 bases, with 15 bases separating them. The CDR3 spans 14 residues. The CDR3 DNA is TGCAGCGTTGAGGGGACGCGGGGGTTCTATGGCTACACCTTC. The encoded protein is CSVEGTRGFYGYTF.

The J gene is TRBJ1-2, the V gene TRBV5-1, with D unresolved. There are 15 residues in the CDR3. Germline V gene sequence: CDR1 SGHRS, CDR2 YFSETQ. Between the trimmed V and J ends, which lost 4 bases and 4 bases, there was a span of 17 bases. The CDR3 DNA reads TGCGCCAGCAGCCCAGAAGGGTCCCCCCGCTATGGCTACACCTTC. This encodes CASSPEGSPRYGYTF.

J is TRBJ1-2 and V is TRBV10-2; 10 nucleotides line up with TRBD1. The CDR3 runs to 15 residues. Trimming cost V 7 bases and J 6 bases; bases outside gene matches: 11. Looked up from germline, CDR1 is WSHSY and CDR2 is SAAADI. The CDR3 DNA reads as TGCGCCAGCATCCCACCTCCGGGACAGGGGCATGGCTACACCTTC. This gives the protein CASIPPPGQGHGYTF.

The chain carries TRBV6-1 and TRBJ1-6; D unresolved. V shed 2 bases and J shed 12 bases, with 11 bases lying between them. CDR1 is MNHNS, CDR2 SASEGT, per germline. The CDR3 sequence is 13 residues long. CDR3 sequence reads: CASSETSGLPLHF. The CDR3 coding sequence is TGTGCCAGCAGTGAAACCTCGGGCTTACCCCTCCACTTT.

This clone was counted once. The chain combines TRBV29-1 with TRBJ1-2; 7 bases are shared with TRBD1. The V segment lost 3 bases and the J segment 6 bases; nucleotides outside the gene matches: 1. Germline values: CDR1 SQVTM, CDR2 ANQGSEA. The CDR3 covers 11 residues. The CDR3 region has the DNA TGCAGCGTTGACGGGACAGATGGCTACACCTTC. Residues: CSVDGTDGYTF.

A few counts support this clone. The chain joins TRBV2 to TRBJ1-5, with D perhaps TRBD1 (5 bases). V gave up 7 bases and J gave up 4 bases, with 14 bases separating them. The CDR3 covers 14 residues. CDR1 and CDR2 (germline): SNHLY, FYNNEI. CDR3 DNA: TGTGCCAGCACCAGAAGGGACCGTAATCAGCCCCAGCATTTT. Translated, it gives CASTRRDRNQPQHF.

This clone was observed a handful of times. The chain uses TRBV4-3 and TRBJ2-2; no reliable D call. CDR1 is LGHNA and CDR2 is YSLEER in the germline V gene. Trimming shortened V by 4 bases and J by 2 bases, and 14 bases separated the two germline ends. CDR3 length equals 16 residues. CDR3 DNA: TGCGCCAGCAGCCGTCACGCTCCGGATAACACCGGGGAGCTGTTTTTT. Amino acid sequence: CASSRHAPDNTGELFF.

CDR3 in amino acids: CSVATGGYEQFF. For the CDR3, the DNA is TGCAGCGTTGCCACAGGGGGCTATGAGCAGTTCTTC. The V gene is TRBV29-1, the J gene TRBJ2-1; 9 bases agree with TRBD1. Germline V gene lookup returns CDR1 SQVTM and CDR2 ANQGSEA. This CDR3 has 12 amino acids. With 4 bases clipped from V and 8 bases from J, the junction kept 3 bases outside the gene matches.

This clone was recorded only once. V gene TRBV5-5 combines with J gene TRBJ2-7; D is possibly TRBD1 (6 bases). V shed 6 bases and J shed 3 bases, with 10 bases lying between them. Looked up from germline, CDR1 is SGHKS and CDR2 is YYEKEE (reference sequence). The CDR3 runs 12 residues. CDR3 sequence: CASNEGVYEQYF. CDR3 in DNA: TGTGCCAGCAATGAGGGGGTCTACGAGCAGTACTTC.